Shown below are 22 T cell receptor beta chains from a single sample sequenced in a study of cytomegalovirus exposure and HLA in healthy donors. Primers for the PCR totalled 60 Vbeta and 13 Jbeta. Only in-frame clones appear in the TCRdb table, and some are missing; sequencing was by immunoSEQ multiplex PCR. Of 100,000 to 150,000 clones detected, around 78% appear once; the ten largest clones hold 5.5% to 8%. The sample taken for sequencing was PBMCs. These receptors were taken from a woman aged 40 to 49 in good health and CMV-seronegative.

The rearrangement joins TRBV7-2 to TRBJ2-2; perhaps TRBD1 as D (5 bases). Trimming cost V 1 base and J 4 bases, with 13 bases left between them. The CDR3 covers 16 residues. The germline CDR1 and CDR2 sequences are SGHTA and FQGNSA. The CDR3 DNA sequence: TGTGCCAGCAGCTTAGTCTGGGGCTCGGGCACCGGGGAGCTGTTTTTT. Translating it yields CASSLVWGSGTGELFF.

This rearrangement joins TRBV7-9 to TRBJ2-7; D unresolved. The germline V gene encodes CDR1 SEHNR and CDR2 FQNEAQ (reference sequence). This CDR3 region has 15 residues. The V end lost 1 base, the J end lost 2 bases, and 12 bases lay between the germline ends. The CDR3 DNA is TGTGCCAGCAGCTTAGGCTTCCAACACACCTACGAGCAGTACTTC. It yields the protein CASSLGFQHTYEQYF.

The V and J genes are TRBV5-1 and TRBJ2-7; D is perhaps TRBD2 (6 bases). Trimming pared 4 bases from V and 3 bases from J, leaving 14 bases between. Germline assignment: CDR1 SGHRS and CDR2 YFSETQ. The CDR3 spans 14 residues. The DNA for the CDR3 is TGCGCCAGCAGCGTGACTAGTCCGGTCTACGAGCAGTACTTC. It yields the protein CASSVTSPVYEQYF.

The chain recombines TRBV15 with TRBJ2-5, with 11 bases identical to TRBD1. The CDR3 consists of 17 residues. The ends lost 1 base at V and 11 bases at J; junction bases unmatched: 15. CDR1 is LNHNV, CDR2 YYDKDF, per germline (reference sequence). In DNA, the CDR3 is TGTGCCACCAGCAGAGGGATACCGGGACAGGGGGTTGTTGAGCAGTACTTC. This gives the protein CATSRGIPGQGVVEQYF.

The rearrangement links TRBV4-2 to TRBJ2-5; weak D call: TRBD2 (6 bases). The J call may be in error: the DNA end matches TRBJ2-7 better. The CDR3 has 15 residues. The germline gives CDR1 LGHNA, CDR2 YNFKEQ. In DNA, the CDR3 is TGTGCCAGCAGCCAAGACCGGGACTTTTCCTACGAGCAGTACTTC. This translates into CASSQDRDFSYEQYF.

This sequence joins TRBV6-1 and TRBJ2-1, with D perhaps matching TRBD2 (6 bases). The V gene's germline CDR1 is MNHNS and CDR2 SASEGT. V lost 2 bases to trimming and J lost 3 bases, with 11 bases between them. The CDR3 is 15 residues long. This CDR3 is CASSEWNGSYNEQFF. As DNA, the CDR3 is TGTGCCAGCAGTGAATGGAACGGGAGCTACAATGAGCAGTTCTTC.

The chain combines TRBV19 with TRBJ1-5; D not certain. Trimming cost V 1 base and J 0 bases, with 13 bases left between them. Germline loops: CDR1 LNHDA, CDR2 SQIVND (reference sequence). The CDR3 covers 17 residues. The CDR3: CASSIGNLVYSNQPQHF. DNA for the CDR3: TGTGCCAGTAGTATAGGGAACCTAGTATATAGCAATCAGCCCCAGCATTTT.

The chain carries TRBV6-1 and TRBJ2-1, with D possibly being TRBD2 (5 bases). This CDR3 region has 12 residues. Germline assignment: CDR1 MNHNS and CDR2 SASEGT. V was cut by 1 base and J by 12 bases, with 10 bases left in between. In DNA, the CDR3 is TGTGCCAGCAGTGAAGGCAGCAGCGGGCAGTTCTTC. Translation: CASSEGSSGQFF.

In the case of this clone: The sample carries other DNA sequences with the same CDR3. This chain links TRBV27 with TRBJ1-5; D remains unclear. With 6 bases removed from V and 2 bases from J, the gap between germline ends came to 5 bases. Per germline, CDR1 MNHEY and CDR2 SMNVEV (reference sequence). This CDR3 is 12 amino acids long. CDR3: CASRRGNQPQHF. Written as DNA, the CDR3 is TGTGCCAGCAGGCGGGGCAATCAGCCCCAGCATTTT.

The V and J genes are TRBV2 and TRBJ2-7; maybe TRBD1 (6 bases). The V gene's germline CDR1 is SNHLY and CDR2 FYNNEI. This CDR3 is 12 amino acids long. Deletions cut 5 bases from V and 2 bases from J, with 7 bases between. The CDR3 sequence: CASSQGPYEQYF. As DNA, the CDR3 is TGTGCCAGCAGTCAGGGGCCCTACGAGCAGTACTTC.

The CDR3 reads CASSEDKGVEQYF. The CDR3 bases are TGTGCCAGCAGTGAGGACAAGGGGGTCGAGCAGTACTTC. J is TRBJ2-7 and V is TRBV25-1; TRBD1 is a possible D gene (6 bases). Trimming pared 3 bases from V and 6 bases from J, leaving 12 bases between. The CDR3 is 13 residues long. The germline V gene has CDR1 MGHDK and CDR2 SYGVNS.

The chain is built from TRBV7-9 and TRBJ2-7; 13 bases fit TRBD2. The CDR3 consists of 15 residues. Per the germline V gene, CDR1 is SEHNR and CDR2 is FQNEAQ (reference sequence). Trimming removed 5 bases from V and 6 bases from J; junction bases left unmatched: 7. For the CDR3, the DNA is TGTGCCAGCAGCCCCGGACTAGCGGGGGTTAGCGAGCAGTACTTC. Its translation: CASSPGLAGVSEQYF.

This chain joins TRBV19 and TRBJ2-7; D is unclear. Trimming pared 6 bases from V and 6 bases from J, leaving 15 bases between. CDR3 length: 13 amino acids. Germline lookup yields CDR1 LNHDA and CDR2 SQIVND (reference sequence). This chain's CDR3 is CASSSLVFVEQYF. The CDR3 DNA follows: TGTGCCAGTAGCAGTTTGGTCTTTGTCGAGCAGTACTTC.

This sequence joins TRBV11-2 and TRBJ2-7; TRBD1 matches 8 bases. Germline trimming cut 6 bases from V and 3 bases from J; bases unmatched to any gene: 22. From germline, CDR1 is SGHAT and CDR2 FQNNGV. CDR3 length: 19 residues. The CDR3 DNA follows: TGTGCCAGCAGGCCTCTCCGGGACAGGCGGCAGGGGTACTACTACGAGCAGTACTTC. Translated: CASRPLRDRRQGYYYEQYF. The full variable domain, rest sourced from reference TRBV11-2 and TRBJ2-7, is EAGVAQSPRYKIIEKRQSVAFWCNPISGHATLYWYQQILGQGPKLLIQFQNNGVVDDSQLPKDRFSAERLKGVDSTLKIQPAKLEDSAVYLCASRPLRDRRQGYYYEQYFGPGTRLTVT.

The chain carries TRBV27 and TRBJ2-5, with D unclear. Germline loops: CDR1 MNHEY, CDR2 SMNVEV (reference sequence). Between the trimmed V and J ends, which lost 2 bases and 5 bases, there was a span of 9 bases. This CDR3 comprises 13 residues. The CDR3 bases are TGTGCCAGCAGTTTAGATGCGAGGGAGACCCAGTACTTC. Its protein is CASSLDARETQYF.

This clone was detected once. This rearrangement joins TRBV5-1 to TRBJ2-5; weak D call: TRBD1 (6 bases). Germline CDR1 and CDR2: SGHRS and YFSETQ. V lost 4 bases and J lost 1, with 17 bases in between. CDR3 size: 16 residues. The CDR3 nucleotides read TGCGCCAGCAGCACTGGACAGATGCAGATCCAAGAGACCCAGTACTTC. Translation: CASSTGQMQIQETQYF.

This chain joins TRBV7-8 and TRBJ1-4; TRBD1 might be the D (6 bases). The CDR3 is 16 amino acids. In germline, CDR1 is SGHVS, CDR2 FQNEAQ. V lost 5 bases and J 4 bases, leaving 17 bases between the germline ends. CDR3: CASSPAWTVYNEKLFF. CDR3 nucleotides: TGTGCCAGCAGCCCGGCCTGGACAGTCTATAATGAAAAACTGTTTTTT.

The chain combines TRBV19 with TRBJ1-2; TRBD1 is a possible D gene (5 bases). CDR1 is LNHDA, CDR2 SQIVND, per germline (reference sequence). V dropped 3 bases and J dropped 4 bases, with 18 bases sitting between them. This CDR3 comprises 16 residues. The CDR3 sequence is CASSIAPGQVPYGYTF. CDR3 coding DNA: TGTGCCAGTAGTATTGCCCCCGGACAAGTCCCCTATGGCTACACCTTC.

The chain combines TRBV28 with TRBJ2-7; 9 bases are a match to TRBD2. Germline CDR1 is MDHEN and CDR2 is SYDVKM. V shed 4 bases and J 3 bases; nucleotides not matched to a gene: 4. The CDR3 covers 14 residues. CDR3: CASSSAGGNYEQYF. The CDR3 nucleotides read TGTGCCAGCAGTTCGGCGGGGGGGAACTACGAGCAGTACTTC.

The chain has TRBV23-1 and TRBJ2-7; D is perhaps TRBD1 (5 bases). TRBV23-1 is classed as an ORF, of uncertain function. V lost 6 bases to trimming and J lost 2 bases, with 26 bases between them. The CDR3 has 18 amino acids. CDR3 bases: TGCGCCAGCAGAACAAGGGGCTCCCCAAGGAAACTGACCTACGAGCAGTACTTC. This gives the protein CASRTRGSPRKLTYEQYF.

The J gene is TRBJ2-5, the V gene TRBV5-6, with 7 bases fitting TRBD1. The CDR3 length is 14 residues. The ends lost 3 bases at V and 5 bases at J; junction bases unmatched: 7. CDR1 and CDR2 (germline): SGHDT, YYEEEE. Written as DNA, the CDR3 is TGTGCCAGCAGCTATGACAGGGTCCGCGAGACCCAGTACTTC. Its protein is CASSYDRVRETQYF.

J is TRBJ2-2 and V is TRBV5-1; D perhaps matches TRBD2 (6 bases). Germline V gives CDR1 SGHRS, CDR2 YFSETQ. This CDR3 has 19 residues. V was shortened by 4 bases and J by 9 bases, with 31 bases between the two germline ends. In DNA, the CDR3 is TGCGCCAGCAGCCCTCCCTTGGGGACTCCATCCCTTCGGCGTTGGGAGCTGTTTTTT. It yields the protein CASSPPLGTPSLRRWELFF. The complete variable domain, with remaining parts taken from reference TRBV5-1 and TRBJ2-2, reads KAGVTQTPRYLIKTRGQQVTLSCSPISGHRSVSWYQQTPGQGLQFLFEYFSETQRNKGNFPGRFSGRQFSNSRSEMNVSTLELGDSALYLCASSPPLGTPSLRRWELFFGEGSRLTVL.